The 21 T cell receptor beta chains listed next were all sequenced from one sample in a study of CD8+ T cells in alopecia areata (dated by TCRdb to the late 2010s). The receptor library was made with the immunoSEQ multiplex PCR assay. RNA was extracted from all samples and reverse transcribed into cDNA as template for TCR sequencing. In TCRdb, the immuneACCESS table is reduced to in-frame sequences with V and J assigned. These tables do not hold every clone; where another copy was compared, an unresolved V gene accounts for under half, and the others remain unexplained. The sample has fewer than 100,000 clones on record, around 44% of them singletons. The leading ten clones occupy roughly 0.83% of the sample. Sequencing was performed on CD4+ T cells sorted from blood. These receptors originate from a human donor with alopecia areata.

The sample holds a few counts of this clone. V and J are TRBV14 and TRBJ2-1, with 9 positions matching TRBD2. Losses at the gene ends were 7 bases for V and 10 bases for J; bases not matched to a gene: 5. The CDR3 loop spans 12 amino acids. CDR1 and CDR2 from the germline V gene are SGHDN and FVKESK. The CDR3 nucleotides are TGTGCCAGCACTAGCGGGATTAGCGAGCAGTTCTTC. Amino acids: CASTSGISEQFF.

This clone was counted many times. This chain links TRBV9 with TRBJ2-1; weak D call: TRBD1 (5 bases). The CDR3 spans 14 residues. V lost 0 bases to trimming and J lost 4 bases, with 8 bases between them. CDR1 and CDR2 (germline): SGDLS, YYNGEE. Here the CDR3 DNA reads TGTGCCAGCAGCGTAGGGACACGATACAATGAGCAGTTCTTC. This codes for CASSVGTRYNEQFF.

This clone has just a few counts. CDR3 residues: CASSSYNEQFF. DNA of the CDR3: TGTGCCAGCAGTTCCTACAATGAGCAGTTCTTC. The chain joins TRBV14 to TRBJ2-1, with D uncertain. The CDR3 spans 11 residues. Trimming pared 6 bases from V and 1 base from J, leaving 1 base between. From germline, CDR1 is SGHDN and CDR2 FVKESK.

The chain carries TRBV4-3 and TRBJ2-7, with 9 nucleotides matching TRBD2. The V gene end was trimmed by 3 bases and the J gene end by 3 bases; junction bases not matched to a gene: 6. The CDR3 extends over 15 amino acids. CDR1 and CDR2 (germline): LGHNA, YSLEER. CDR3 sequence (DNA): TGCGCCAGCAGCCACCGACTAGCGGCACTCTACGAGCAGTACTTC. Translating it yields CASSHRLAALYEQYF.

This rearrangement joins TRBV30 to TRBJ2-1, with D possibly TRBD1 on 6 matching bases. This CDR3 region has 13 residues. The germline V gene encodes CDR1 GTSNPN and CDR2 SVGIG (reference sequence). V was cut by 4 bases and J by 6 bases, with 13 bases left in between. The CDR3 reads CAWNSPGANEQFF. The CDR3 DNA reads TGTGCCTGGAACTCTCCAGGGGCCAATGAGCAGTTCTTC.

Here the CDR3 DNA reads TGTGCCTGGAGTGTACGGCAGGGGAAAAACACCTTC. Translating it yields CAWSVRQGKNTF. The chain combines TRBV30 with TRBJ1-2, with D maybe TRBD1 (6 bases). Trimming pared 0 bases from V and 12 bases from J, leaving 14 bases between. The CDR3 loop spans 12 amino acids. The germline V gene encodes CDR1 GTSNPN and CDR2 SVGIG (reference sequence).

This chain uses TRBV11-2 with TRBJ2-7; D is unresolved. The CDR3 length is 11 residues. Trimming cost V 2 bases and J 5 bases, with 4 bases left between them. In germline, CDR1 is SGHAT, CDR2 FQNNGV. DNA for the CDR3: TGTGCCAGCAGCTTAAGAGACGAGCAGTACTTC. Its protein product is CASSLRDEQYF.

The J gene is TRBJ1-2, the V gene TRBV30, with D uncertain. Germline CDR1 and CDR2: GTSNPN and SVGIG (reference sequence). The CDR3 length is 12 residues. With 6 bases removed from V and 7 bases from J, the gap between germline ends came to 15 bases. CDR3 loop: CACLGASSGYTF. In DNA form, the CDR3 reads TGTGCCTGCTTGGGAGCTTCTAGTGGCTACACCTTC.

Turning to this clone: Other nucleotide sequences from this sample produce the same CDR3. The gene calls are TRBV30 and TRBJ1-1; D ambiguous. Between the trimmed V and J ends, which lost 3 bases and 0 bases, there was a span of 5 bases. Germline V CDR1 and CDR2: GTSNPN, SVGIG (reference sequence). This CDR3 region has 12 residues. The CDR3 is CAWSRVNTEAFF. The CDR3 region has the DNA TGTGCCTGGAGCCGGGTGAACACTGAAGCTTTCTTT.

This clone appeared a few times. The chain employs TRBV29-1 and TRBJ1-4; the match to TRBD1 covers 10 bases. CDR3 length equals 12 residues. The junction had 2 bases not matched to a gene; V was cut back by 6 bases and J by 7 bases. Germline V gives CDR1 SQVTM, CDR2 ANQGSEA. CDR3 in DNA: TGCAGCGTCCGGGACAGGGGTGAAAAACTGTTTTTT. It translates to CSVRDRGEKLFF.

DNA for the CDR3: TGTGCCAGCAGCCCTACACATTCGACAGGGAGAGAGACCCAGTACTTC. It codes for CASSPTHSTGRETQYF. The rearrangement uses TRBV7-2 and TRBJ2-5; 7 bases match TRBD1. V shed 5 bases and J 4 bases; nucleotides not matched to a gene: 13. Germline V CDR1 and CDR2: SGHTA, FQGNSA. The CDR3 loop spans 16 amino acids.

This clone was recorded a few times. The genes are TRBV7-9 and TRBJ2-1; no clear D gene. This CDR3 has 13 residues. V was clipped by 5 bases and J by 2 bases, with 7 bases between them. The germline gives CDR1 SEHNR, CDR2 FQNEAQ (reference sequence). The CDR3: CASSPTPYNEQFF. The CDR3 region has the DNA TGTGCCAGCAGCCCTACCCCCTACAATGAGCAGTTCTTC.

Only a few counts were recorded for this clone. The chain has TRBV29-1 and TRBJ2-5; TRBD1 matches at 8 bases. CDR3 length: 14 amino acids. V trimming: 4 bases; J trimming: 5 bases; junction bases outside the gene matches: 9. Germline assignment: CDR1 SQVTM and CDR2 ANQGSEA. CDR3 in DNA: TGCAGCGTTGCGGCAGGGGGCTCTGGGGAGACCCAGTACTTC. Amino acid sequence: CSVAAGGSGETQYF.

The V call is TRBV29-1, the J call TRBJ2-7; 7 bases line up with TRBD1. CDR3 length equals 14 residues. V lost 6 bases to trimming and J lost 2 bases; unmatched junction nucleotides: 10. Germline V gene lookup returns CDR1 SQVTM and CDR2 ANQGSEA. Here the CDR3 DNA reads TGCAGCGTCCAAACGGGACAGACCCCCTACGAGCAGTACTTC. Translating gives CSVQTGQTPYEQYF.

This chain joins TRBV29-1 and TRBJ2-1, with 7 bases matching TRBD2. The V and J ends lost 7 bases and 8 bases, in that order; junction bases with no gene match: 14. This CDR3 has 14 amino acids. The germline V gene encodes CDR1 SQVTM and CDR2 ANQGSEA. The CDR3, as DNA: TGCAGCGCCTCCCTCCTAGCGGTACGGGATGAGCAGTTCTTC. Protein sequence: CSASLLAVRDEQFF.

The chain is built from TRBV30 and TRBJ2-3; 8 nucleotides match TRBD1. With 4 bases clipped from V and 4 bases from J, the junction kept 1 base outside the gene matches. The CDR3 is made up of 12 amino acids. CDR1 and CDR2 (germline): GTSNPN, SVGIG (reference sequence). The CDR3 nucleotides read TGTGCCTGGAACAGGGGGGCAGATACGCAGTATTTT. This codes for CAWNRGADTQYF.

V gene TRBV7-2 combines with J gene TRBJ2-5; D remains ambiguous. Trimming took off 4 bases at V and 2 bases at J, with 14 bases between the two ends. The CDR3 has 15 residues. CDR1 is SGHTA and CDR2 is FQGNSA in the germline V gene. The CDR3 DNA follows: TGTGCCAGCAGCTCATGGACCTCTGAGCAAGAGACCCAGTACTTC. Its translation is CASSSWTSEQETQYF.

This clone showed up just a few times. V is TRBV4-3 and J is TRBJ2-7, with 8 bases fitting TRBD2. Germline assignment: CDR1 LGHNA and CDR2 YSLEER. CDR3 length: 15 residues. V lost 0 bases to trimming and J lost 6 bases; unmatched junction nucleotides: 7. The CDR3 sequence: CASSQDPSGLFEQYF. DNA for the CDR3: TGCGCCAGCAGCCAAGATCCTAGCGGGCTCTTCGAGCAGTACTTC.

This clone has a handful of counts. The genes are TRBV4-2 and TRBJ2-5; D gene unclear. Germline V gene sequence: CDR1 LGHNA, CDR2 YNFKEQ. CDR3 length: 14 amino acids. Trimming cost V 1 base and J 2 bases, with 8 bases left between them. The CDR3 nucleotides are TGTGCCAGCAGCCAAGCGGGCAGGCAAGAGACCCAGTACTTC. It codes for CASSQAGRQETQYF.

The CDR3 DNA follows: TGCGCCAGCAGCCAAGTCTTCCAGGGGGCACGGCAGCCCCAGCATTTT. This translates into CASSQVFQGARQPQHF. The chain recombines TRBV4-3 with TRBJ1-5; 8 bases fit TRBD1. The CDR3 contains 16 residues. Per germline, CDR1 LGHNA and CDR2 YSLEER. Trimming removed 1 base from V and 7 bases from J; junction bases left unmatched: 9.

The rearrangement uses TRBV27 and TRBJ1-2; a weak D match, TRBD1 (5 bases). V was shortened by 4 bases and J by 7 bases, with 13 bases between the two germline ends. Looked up from germline, CDR1 is MNHEY and CDR2 is SMNVEV (reference sequence). The CDR3 spans 13 residues. The DNA of the CDR3 is TGTGCCAGCAGTTACGGGGCCTTTGGTGGCTACACCTTC. Translating it yields CASSYGAFGGYTF.